The rows below give T cell receptor beta chains drawn from one sample of a study of shared clonotypes between healthy human individuals. Profiling relied on immunoSEQ multiplex PCR, and the TCRdb table lists in-frame clones only, not all of them. The table records 1.4 million to 1.5 million clones, 96% of them present only once. The sample comprised naive CD4+ T cells sorted from blood. Receptors were obtained from a young man in good health. Each CDR3 is given with its conserved first and last residue. D genes are given only for firm matches. Only some rows state a clone size, as once, few, many or a class for expanded clones.

>NA|NA|TRBV7-9|TRBJ1-6
CASSLAKLKDGVNSPLHF
TGTGCCAGCAGCTTAGCGAAGTTAAAGGACGGTGTTAATTCACCCCTCCACTTT
>TRBD1|NA|TRBV19|TRBJ2-7
CASSTTGPYEQYF
TGTGCCAGTAGTACGACAGGGCCCTACGAGCAGTACTTC
>TRBD2|once|TRBV19|TRBJ2-3
CASSLTSGGNTDTQYF
TGTGCCAGTAGTTTAACTAGCGGGGGGAACACAGATACGCAGTATTTT
>TRBD1|NA|TRBV30|TRBJ1-1
CGWDRMNTEAFF
TGTGGGTGGGACAGAATGAACACTGAAGCTTTCTTT
>TRBD1|NA|TRBV6-5|TRBJ1-5
CASSLTGIQPQHF
TGTGCCAGCAGTTTGACAGGGATTCAGCCCCAGCATTTT
>NA|NA|TRBV7-9|TRBJ1-1
CASSPGISAFF
TGTGCCAGCAGCCCGGGAATCTCAGCTTTCTTT
>TRBD1|NA|TRBV9|TRBJ2-2
CASRGQVNTGELFF
TGTGCCAGCAGGGGACAGGTTAACACCGGGGAGCTGTTTTTT
>TRBD2|NA|TRBV10-3|TRBJ2-7
CASKREGRGEQYF
TGTGCTTCCAAGAGGGAGGGCCGGGGCGAGCAGTACTTC
>NA|NA|TRBV28|TRBJ1-2
CASRTLSGQEDFAGGYTF
TGTGCCAGCAGGACGCTCTCGGGGCAGGAGGATTTCGCAGGTGGCTACACCTTC
>TRBD2|once|TRBV5-1|TRBJ2-5
CASSLEASGRHQETQYF
TGCGCCAGCAGCTTGGAGGCTAGCGGGAGGCACCAAGAGACCCAGTACTTC
>TRBD1|NA|TRBV18|TRBJ2-7
CASSGTDRGVYEQYF
TGTGCCAGCTCAGGGACGGACAGGGGAGTCTACGAGCAGTACTTC
>NA|NA|TRBV18|TRBJ2-5
CASSPAETQYF
TGTGCCAGCTCACCCGCAGAGACCCAGTACTTC
>NA|NA|TRBV5-4|TRBJ2-3
CASSLAGVGRADTQYF
TGTGCCAGCAGCTTGGCAGGTGTTGGGCGCGCAGATACGCAGTATTTT
>TRBD2|NA|TRBV5-1|TRBJ2-1
CASGTSGWGEQFF
TGCGCCAGCGGGACTAGCGGGTGGGGTGAGCAGTTCTTC
>TRBD2|NA|TRBV2|TRBJ2-2
CASSDRAGGGTGELFF
TGTGCCAGCAGTGACCGAGCGGGAGGGGGCACCGGGGAGCTGTTTTTT
>NA|NA|TRBV7-2|TRBJ2-7
CASSVLDAYEQYF
TGTGCCAGCAGCGTCCTCGACGCCTACGAGCAGTACTTC
>NA|NA|TRBV5-4|TRBJ2-1
CASSSAVSSYNEQFF
TGTGCCAGCAGTTCAGCGGTGAGCTCCTACAATGAGCAGTTCTTC
>TRBD2|NA|TRBV5-4|TRBJ2-7
CASSDGLAGGYEQYF
TGTGCCAGCAGCGACGGACTAGCTGGGGGGTACGAGCAGTACTTC
>NA|NA|TRBV21-1|TRBJ1-2
CASSTKPLPGNDYTF
TGTGCCAGCTCAACAAAACCCCTTCCAGGGAATGACTACACCTTC
>NA|NA|TRBV25-1|TRBJ2-7
CASSKPQGPHYEQYF
TGTGCCAGCAGTAAACCCCAGGGGCCCCACTACGAGCAGTACTTC
>TRBD1|NA|TRBV9|TRBJ2-7
CASSVEVGQVRHEQYF
TGTGCCAGCAGCGTAGAAGTGGGACAGGTTCGCCACGAGCAGTACTTC
>TRBD1|NA|TRBV10-3|TRBJ2-7
CATQDRGAYEQYF
TGTGCCACACAGGACAGGGGGGCCTACGAGCAGTACTTC
>NA|NA|TRBV30|TRBJ1-3
CAWGSSGNTIYF
TGTGCCTGGGGGAGCTCTGGAAACACCATATATTTT
>NA|NA|TRBV10-1|TRBJ2-3
CASSGVWDMF
TGCGCCAGCAGTGGGGTCTGGGACATGTTT
>NA|once|TRBV5-6|TRBJ2-2
CASSPVAGPNTGELFF
TGTGCCAGCAGCCCCGTTGCGGGGCCGAACACCGGGGAGCTGTTTTTT
>NA|NA|TRBV7-2|TRBJ2-1
CASSLRTTEQFF
TGTGCCAGCAGCTTAAGGACAACCGAGCAGTTCTTC
>TRBD1|NA|TRBV7-9|TRBJ2-5
CASSLTGQGWETQYF
TGTGCCAGCAGCTTAACAGGACAGGGGTGGGAGACCCAGTACTTC
>NA|NA|TRBV7-2|TRBJ1-2
CASGNSKGIYGYTF
TGTGCCAGCGGAAATAGTAAAGGGATCTATGGCTACACCTTC
>NA|NA|TRBV18|TRBJ2-1
CASSPSVGEQFF
TGTGCCAGCTCACCAAGCGTGGGTGAGCAGTTCTTC
>NA|NA|TRBV6-5|TRBJ2-7
CASSYSTPAEQYF
TGTGCCAGCAGTTACTCGACCCCTGCCGAGCAGTACTTC
>NA|NA|TRBV30|TRBJ2-6
CAWSYGHSGANVLTF
TGTGCCTGGAGTTACGGACACTCTGGGGCCAACGTCCTGACTTTC
>NA|NA|TRBV5-1|TRBJ2-1
CASSLAQLNEQFF
TGCGCCAGCAGCTTGGCGCAGTTGAATGAGCAGTTCTTC
>NA|NA|TRBV5-5|TRBJ2-1
CASSYLAVPYNEQFF
TGTGCCAGCAGTTACTTAGCGGTCCCCTACAATGAGCAGTTCTTC
>NA|NA|TRBV4-3|TRBJ2-2
CASSQDTQGTGELFF
TGCGCCAGCAGCCAAGATACACAGGGCACCGGGGAGCTGTTTTTT
>NA|few|TRBV5-1|TRBJ1-2
CASSPERNGYTF
TGCGCCAGCAGCCCCGAGCGGAATGGCTACACCTTC
>NA|NA|TRBV11-2|TRBJ2-7
CASSLSAGAPNEQYF
TGTGCCAGCAGCTTGAGTGCAGGGGCTCCGAACGAGCAGTACTTC
>NA|NA|TRBV2|TRBJ1-3
CASSPGRVSPGNTIYF
TGTGCCAGCAGTCCCGGCAGGGTCTCCCCTGGAAACACCATATATTTT
>NA|NA|TRBV28|TRBJ2-7
CASSQRGSSYEQYF
TGTGCCAGCAGCCAAAGGGGGAGTAGCTACGAGCAGTACTTC
>TRBD2|once|TRBV27|TRBJ2-2
CATVPLAGVDTGELFF
TGTGCCACCGTACCTTTAGCGGGAGTAGATACCGGGGAGCTGTTTTTT
>TRBD2|NA|TRBV5-1|TRBJ2-7
CASSYPTGTSYEQYF
TGCGCCAGCAGCTACCCGACCGGGACTAGCTACGAGCAGTACTTC
>NA|NA|TRBV18|TRBJ2-1
CASSPPSRGGNEQFF
TGTGCCAGCTCACCACCGAGCAGGGGAGGGAATGAGCAGTTCTTC
>TRBD1|NA|TRBV19|TRBJ1-5
CASSKTGVYDQPQHF
TGTGCCAGTAGTAAGACAGGGGTGTACGATCAGCCCCAGCATTTT
>TRBD2|NA|TRBV5-1|TRBJ2-1
CASSLAASGVLPYNEQFF
TGCGCCAGCAGCTTGGCCGCTAGCGGGGTACTACCCTACAATGAGCAGTTCTTC
>TRBD2|NA|TRBV11-3|TRBJ2-7
CASSTSGRDYEQYF
TGTGCCAGCAGCACTAGCGGGAGGGACTACGAGCAGTACTTC
>NA|NA|TRBV19|TRBJ1-5
CATRGQSSSNQPQHF
TGTGCCACACGAGGTCAGTCAAGCTCAAATCAGCCCCAGCATTTT
>TRBD2|NA|TRBV7-6|TRBJ2-1
CASSFIVPSGSGYEQFF
TGTGCCAGCAGCTTTATTGTCCCTAGCGGGAGTGGTTATGAGCAGTTCTTC
>NA|NA|TRBV6-1|TRBJ2-5
CASSEIGLIGAETQYF
TGTGCCAGCAGTGAGATAGGGCTCATCGGCGCAGAGACCCAGTACTTC
>NA|NA|TRBV4-1|TRBJ1-2
CASSQDLQDSHTRDYGYTF
TGCGCCAGCAGCCAAGATCTGCAGGACAGCCACACAAGGGACTATGGCTACACCTTC
>NA|NA|TRBV7-7|TRBJ2-1
CASSQTLEVNEQFF
TGTGCTAGCAGCCAAACGCTAGAGGTCAATGAGCAGTTCTTC
>NA|few|TRBV28|TRBJ1-4
CASSQEKLFF
TGTGCCAGCAGTCAGGAAAAACTGTTTTTT
>NA|NA|TRBV25-1|TRBJ2-7
CASTRAYEQYF
TGTGCCAGCACTCGAGCCTACGAGCAGTACTTC
>NA|once|TRBV5-1|TRBJ2-5
CASSLGGTQETQYF
TGCGCCAGCAGCTTGGGGGGCACGCAAGAGACCCAGTACTTC
>NA|once|TRBV5-1|TRBJ2-6
CASSLGSHFFSGANVLTF
TGCGCCAGCAGCTTGGGTTCCCATTTTTTCTCTGGGGCCAACGTCCTGACTTTC
>TRBD2|NA|TRBV5-1|TRBJ2-3
CASMNQAGGADTQYF
TGCGCCAGCATGAACCAAGCGGGAGGGGCAGATACGCAGTATTTT